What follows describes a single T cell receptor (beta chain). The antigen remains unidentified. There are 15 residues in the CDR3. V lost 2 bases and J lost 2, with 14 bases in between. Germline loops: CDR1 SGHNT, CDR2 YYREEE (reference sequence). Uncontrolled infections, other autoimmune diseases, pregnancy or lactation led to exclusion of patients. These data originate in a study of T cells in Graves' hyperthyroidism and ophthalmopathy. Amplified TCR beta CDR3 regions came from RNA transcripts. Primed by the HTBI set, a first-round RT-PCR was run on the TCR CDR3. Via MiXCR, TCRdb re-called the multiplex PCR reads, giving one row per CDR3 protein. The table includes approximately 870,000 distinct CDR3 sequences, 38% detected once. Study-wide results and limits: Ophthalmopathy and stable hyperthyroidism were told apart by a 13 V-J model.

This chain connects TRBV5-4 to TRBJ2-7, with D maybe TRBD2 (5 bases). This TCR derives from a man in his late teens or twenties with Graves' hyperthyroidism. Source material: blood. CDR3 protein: CASSFLPSGAYEQYF. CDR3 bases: TGTGCCAGCAGCTTTTTACCCAGCGGAGCCTACGAGCAGTACTTC.